Each of the 21 T cell receptor beta chains below was sequenced from the same sample in a study of shared clonotypes between healthy human individuals. Here immunoSEQ multiplex PCR was the method, and the copy in TCRdb shows in-frame clones only, minus some. The table records fewer than 3 million clones, 92% of them present only once. The material sequenced was naive CD4+ T cells from PBMCs. Subset noted: CD45RA+ positively selected. These receptors all come from a man aged 18 to 30 in good health. Some clones in this sample may be carry-over from other donors' samples.

The chain joins TRBV7-2 to TRBJ2-3, with D hard to call. The V end was cut by 6 bases, the J end by 9 bases, with 10 bases between. The CDR3 runs 11 residues. Germline V gene sequence: CDR1 SGHTA, CDR2 FQGNSA. The CDR3 here is CASRQSGTQYF. The DNA of the CDR3 is TGTGCCAGCAGGCAGTCCGGAACGCAGTATTTT.

The rearrangement links TRBV28 to TRBJ2-3; TRBD2 matches 7 bases. CDR3 length equals 15 residues. Unmatched junction bases numbered 8, after V lost 6 bases and J lost 2 bases. Germline-derived CDR1 and CDR2 are MDHEN and SYDVKM. The chain's CDR3 is CASRKRGGVTDTQYF. In nucleotides, the CDR3 is TGTGCCAGCAGGAAGAGGGGAGGGGTCACAGATACGCAGTATTTT.

The genes are TRBV6-6 and TRBJ2-7; 8 nucleotides match TRBD2. CDR3 length: 13 residues. Germline values: CDR1 MNHNY, CDR2 SVGAGI (reference sequence). V gave up 9 bases and J gave up 0 bases; unmatched junction bases: 4. The CDR3 bases are TGTGCCAGTACGGGGACTAGCTCCTACGAGCAGTACTTC. This encodes CASTGTSSYEQYF.

The chain carries TRBV9 and TRBJ2-5; no reliable D call. The V end lost 4 bases, the J end lost 0 bases, and 4 bases lay between the germline ends. CDR3 length: 12 amino acids. Germline CDR1 reads SGDLS; CDR2 reads YYNGEE. CDR3 loop: CASSRNQETQYF. The CDR3, as DNA: TGTGCCAGCAGCCGAAACCAAGAGACCCAGTACTTC. The complete variable domain, with remaining parts taken from reference TRBV9 and TRBJ2-5, reads DSGVTQTPKHLITATGQRVTLRCSPRSGDLSVYWYQQSLDQGLQFLIQYYNGEERAKGNILERFSAQQFPDLHSELNLSSLELGDSALYFCASSRNQETQYFGPGTRLLVL.

The chain employs TRBV5-4 and TRBJ2-7; the D gene is possibly TRBD2 (7 bases). Germline loops: CDR1 SGHNT, CDR2 YYREEE (reference sequence). The V end was cut by 3 bases, the J end by 2 bases, with 15 bases between. This CDR3 has 15 residues. CDR3: CASSSGGRGAYEQYF. Here the CDR3 DNA reads TGTGCCAGCAGCTCCGGAGGGAGGGGGGCCTACGAGCAGTACTTC.

The rearrangement uses TRBV4-1 and TRBJ2-2; D might be TRBD2 (6 bases). Germline CDR1 reads MGHRA; CDR2 reads YSYEKL. Deletions cut 1 base from V and 5 bases from J, with 14 bases between. The length of the CDR3 is 16 residues. The CDR3 is CASSQVGGIPTGELFF. The CDR3 nucleotides read TGCGCCAGCAGCCAAGTAGGAGGGATTCCAACCGGGGAGCTGTTTTTT.

The rearrangement joins TRBV19 to TRBJ2-7; tentatively, D is TRBD1 (6 bases). With 3 bases removed from V and 1 base from J, the gap between germline ends came to 25 bases. CDR1 and CDR2 (germline): LNHDA, SQIVND (reference sequence). The length of the CDR3 is 19 residues. DNA for the CDR3: TGTGCCAGTAGTATGCCCCGGGACACTTGGCCCCACCCGTCCTACGAGCAGTACTTC. Translated, it gives CASSMPRDTWPHPSYEQYF.

This chain joins TRBV4-1 and TRBJ1-2; TRBD1 aligns across 9 bases. CDR3 length: 15 residues. Per germline, CDR1 MGHRA and CDR2 YSYEKL. The J segment lost 5 bases and the V segment lost 3 bases, leaving 7 bases of the junction unmatched. CDR3 region: CASSHPDRGRYGYTF. In nucleotides, the CDR3 is TGCGCCAGCAGCCATCCGGACAGGGGCCGTTATGGCTACACCTTC.

This CDR3 is CASGEGGSYNEQFF. CDR3 coding DNA: TGTGCCAGCGGGGAGGGCGGCTCCTACAATGAGCAGTTCTTC. The chain combines TRBV5-4 with TRBJ2-1; TRBD2 aligns across 7 bases. Germline values: CDR1 SGHNT, CDR2 YYREEE (reference sequence). The CDR3 is 14 residues long. After removal of 7 bases from V and 0 bases from J, the junction contained 4 bases not matched to a gene.

The genes are TRBV15 and TRBJ2-7; no clear D. The V gene's germline CDR1 is LNHNV and CDR2 YYDKDF (reference sequence). The CDR3 contains 14 residues. Trimming left V 8 bases short and J 4 bases short, with 18 bases between. The CDR3 loop reads CATAKPGPSYEQYF. In DNA form, the CDR3 reads TGTGCCACCGCGAAGCCGGGTCCTTCTTACGAGCAGTACTTC.

The rearrangement uses TRBV5-1 and TRBJ2-2; 10 nucleotides align to TRBD2. The CDR3 covers 15 residues. Trimming took 5 bases from V and 7 from J; bases not matched to a gene: 8. Germline V CDR1 and CDR2: SGHRS, YFSETQ. The CDR3 region is CASRPSSGSGGELFF. CDR3 nucleotide sequence: TGCGCCAGCAGGCCTTCTAGCGGGAGTGGCGGGGAGCTGTTTTTT.

The chain couples TRBV11-3 to TRBJ2-5, with D maybe TRBD1 (5 bases). The V end lost 1 base, the J end lost 4 bases, and 16 bases lay between the germline ends. In germline, CDR1 is SGHNT, CDR2 YENEEA. The CDR3 has 16 amino acids. The CDR3 DNA sequence: TGTGCCAGCAGCTTAGGGTCGCAGGGATCGGTAGAGACCCAGTACTTC. Translated: CASSLGSQGSVETQYF.

This clone was picked up one time. The chain couples TRBV19 to TRBJ2-5; tentatively, D is TRBD1 (6 bases). The CDR3 is 14 amino acids. The germline V and J ends were trimmed by 6 bases and 5 bases, with 16 bases remaining between them. CDR1 is LNHDA and CDR2 is SQIVND in the germline V gene (reference sequence). The CDR3 region is CASSRGGERETQYF. CDR3 coding DNA: TGTGCCAGTAGCAGAGGGGGTGAACGGGAGACCCAGTACTTC. Drawing the rest from reference TRBV19 and TRBJ2-5, the complete variable domain is DGGITQSPKYLFRKEGQNVTLSCEQNLNHDAMYWYRQDPGQGLRLIYYSQIVNDFQKGDIAEGYSVSREKKESFPLTVTSAQKNPTAFYLCASSRGGERETQYFGPGTRLLVL.

The chain links TRBV4-1 to TRBJ2-5; 8 bases are a match to TRBD1. Germline V gene sequence: CDR1 MGHRA, CDR2 YSYEKL. Trimming took 0 bases from V and 5 from J; bases not matched to a gene: 8. CDR3 length: 16 residues. In DNA, the CDR3 is TGCGCCAGCAGCCAAGATATCAGGGGGCCTAGGGAGACCCAGTACTTC. Protein sequence: CASSQDIRGPRETQYF.

V usage is TRBV19 and J usage is TRBJ2-5; possibly TRBD1 for D (6 bases). Trimming took off 8 bases at V and 5 bases at J, with 15 bases between the two ends. Germline CDR1 is LNHDA and CDR2 is SQIVND (reference sequence). The CDR3 consists of 13 residues. The CDR3 DNA reads as TGTGCCAGTGGACCCAGGGGATGGGAGACCCAGTACTTC. Translating gives CASGPRGWETQYF.

V and J are TRBV5-5 and TRBJ2-2; the match to TRBD1 covers 7 bases. The V gene end was trimmed by 1 base and the J gene end by 0 bases; junction bases not matched to a gene: 3. Germline V CDR1 and CDR2: SGHKS, YYEKEE (reference sequence). This CDR3 is 16 amino acids long. CDR3 in amino acids: CASSLQGDSNTGELFF. CDR3 nucleotide sequence: TGTGCCAGCAGCTTGCAGGGGGATTCGAACACCGGGGAGCTGTTTTTT.

Here the CDR3 reads CASSRTRLYEQYF. The CDR3 nucleotides are TGTGCCAGCAGCCGGACTAGACTATACGAGCAGTACTTC. The chain carries TRBV28 and TRBJ2-7; 7 bases align to TRBD2. The V and J ends lost 6 bases and 4 bases, in that order; junction bases with no gene match: 6. Per the germline V gene, CDR1 is MDHEN and CDR2 is SYDVKM. The CDR3 is made up of 13 amino acids.

The chain carries TRBV5-1 and TRBJ2-2; D unresolved. The germline V gene has CDR1 SGHRS and CDR2 YFSETQ. Trimming shortened V by 0 bases and J by 7 bases, and 16 bases separated the two germline ends. CDR3 length equals 16 residues. DNA for the CDR3: TGCGCCAGCAGCTTGGAGTTGGCCTACCGCGGCGGGGAGCTGTTTTTT. As protein: CASSLELAYRGGELFF.

Of note for this clone: The same CDR3 is also encoded by other DNA sequences in this sample. V is TRBV5-1 and J is TRBJ2-1; TRBD2 agrees at 9 bases. V gave up 5 bases and J gave up 4 bases; unmatched junction bases: 4. CDR3 length equals 14 residues. Germline V gives CDR1 SGHRS, CDR2 YFSETQ. In nucleotides, the CDR3 is TGCGCCAGCAGGGCTAGCGGGACGTACAATGAGCAGTTCTTC. It is translated as CASRASGTYNEQFF.

The chain recombines TRBV15 with TRBJ2-1; TRBD2 matches 12 bases. V was pared by 5 bases and J by 10 bases, with 9 bases of the junction left unmatched. CDR1 and CDR2 from the germline V gene are LNHNV and YYDKDF (reference sequence). The CDR3 spans 15 residues. CDR3 bases: TGTGCCACCAGCCGTCGACTAGCGGGAGACCGCGAGCAGTTCTTC. Encoded protein: CATSRRLAGDREQFF.

This chain connects TRBV5-1 to TRBJ1-1; tentative D call: TRBD1 (5 bases). The CDR3 runs to 15 residues. Trimming cost V 0 bases and J 0 bases, with 9 bases left between them. Germline assignment: CDR1 SGHRS and CDR2 YFSETQ. The CDR3 sequence: CASSLGLRVNTEAFF. The CDR3 nucleotides are TGCGCCAGCAGCTTGGGTCTCAGGGTGAACACTGAAGCTTTCTTT.